One and the same sample provided the 21 T cell receptor beta chains below, sequenced in a study of blood T cell repertoires in COVID-19. Only in-frame clones appear in the TCRdb table, and some are missing; sequencing was by immunoSEQ multiplex PCR. The sample consists of about 190,000 clones, around 89% of them appearing once. Specimen: peripheral blood. Receptor source: a human donor in a cohort sampled during active COVID-19.

V is TRBV11-2 and J is TRBJ2-7; D perhaps matches TRBD1 (6 bases). The germline V gene encodes CDR1 SGHAT and CDR2 FQNNGV. The germline V and J ends were trimmed by 0 bases and 3 bases, with 12 bases remaining between them. This CDR3 has 15 residues. Here the CDR3 DNA reads TGTGCCAGCAGCTTAGATCCAGGACAGCACTACGAGCAGTACTTC. Its translation is CASSLDPGQHYEQYF.

This chain joins TRBV6-5 and TRBJ2-2; possible D gene TRBD2, 7 bases. V was cut by 2 bases and J by 6 bases, with 10 bases left in between. Looked up from germline, CDR1 is MNHEY and CDR2 is SVGAGI. The CDR3 is made up of 14 amino acids. This CDR3 reads CASSYPGGPGELFF. CDR3 nucleotides: TGTGCCAGCAGTTACCCCGGGGGGCCCGGGGAGCTGTTTTTT.

The V and J genes are TRBV2 and TRBJ2-7, with 8 bases lining up with TRBD1. This CDR3 region has 13 residues. V shed 6 bases, J shed 5 bases, and the junction held 6 bases outside the gene matches. Germline V gene sequence: CDR1 SNHLY, CDR2 FYNNEI. The CDR3 nucleotides are TGTGCCAGCAGCGGACAGGGAAGAAACGAGCAGTACTTC. Translation: CASSGQGRNEQYF. Full variable domain (missing parts from reference TRBV2 and TRBJ2-7): EPEVTQTPSHQVTQMGQEVILRCVPISNHLYFYWYRQILGQKVEFLVSFYNNEISEKSEIFDDQFSVERPDGSNFTLKIRSTKLEDSAMYFCASSGQGRNEQYFGPGTRLTVT.

This clone has a handful of counts. The V gene is TRBV12-3 or TRBV12-4, the J gene TRBJ1-3; D not certain. Deletions cut 5 bases from V and 8 bases from J, with 13 bases between. CDR3 size: 13 residues. The chain's CDR3 is CASSDKTSDTIYF. CDR3 nucleotides: TGTGCCAGCAGTGACAAAACGTCAGACACCATATATTTT.

V gene TRBV5-1 combines with J gene TRBJ2-3; tentative D call: TRBD2 (5 bases). CDR3 length: 15 residues. Germline V CDR1 and CDR2: SGHRS, YFSETQ. V gave up 0 bases and J gave up 1 base, with 9 bases separating them. Here the CDR3 DNA reads TGCGCCAGCAGCTTGGGGGAGAGGCGCACAGATACGCAGTATTTT. The encoded protein is CASSLGERRTDTQYF. Together with reference TRBV5-1 and TRBJ2-3, the CDR3 gives the full variable domain: KAGVTQTPRYLIKTRGQQVTLSCSPISGHRSVSWYQQTPGQGLQFLFEYFSETQRNKGNFPGRFSGRQFSNSRSEMNVSTLELGDSALYLCASSLGERRTDTQYFGPGTRLTVL.

The J gene is TRBJ1-5, the V gene TRBV3-1 (or the pseudogene TRBV3-2), with D perhaps matching TRBD1 (5 bases). From germline, CDR1 is LGHDT and CDR2 YNNKEL (reference sequence). CDR3 length: 15 amino acids. Trimming pared 5 bases from V and 1 base from J, leaving 12 bases between. CDR3 loop: CASSKDPGSNQPQHF. As DNA, the CDR3 is TGTGCCAGCAGCAAGGACCCAGGGAGCAATCAGCCCCAGCATTTT.

The chain links TRBV27 to TRBJ2-3; the D gene is possibly TRBD2 (5 bases). The ends were cut back, 6 bases at V and 3 bases at J, with 10 bases in the middle. CDR3 length equals 13 residues. Germline V lookup: CDR1 MNHEY, CDR2 SMNVEV (reference sequence). In DNA, the CDR3 is TGTGCCAGCAGGCGGGTGTCTACAGATACGCAGTATTTT. Translating it yields CASRRVSTDTQYF.

The chain employs TRBV5-5 and TRBJ2-5, with 7 bases aligning to TRBD2. The length of the CDR3 is 16 residues. Trimming took 0 bases from V and 1 from J; bases not matched to a gene: 6. CDR1 is SGHKS and CDR2 is YYEKEE in the germline V gene (reference sequence). CDR3 bases: TGTGCCAGCAGCTTGGCGGTAGCGGGTGGCCAAGAGACCCAGTACTTC. Protein product: CASSLAVAGGQETQYF.

This clone was observed a handful of times. J is TRBJ1-1 and V is TRBV5-8; a possible D gene is TRBD1 (5 bases). Trimming cost V 4 bases and J 1 base, with 17 bases left between them. Per germline, CDR1 SGHTS and CDR2 YDEGEE. The CDR3 is made up of 16 amino acids. In DNA, the CDR3 is TGTGCCAGCAGCCCGGGTCTGCGGGGCGCGAACACTGAAGCTTTCTTT. Amino acids: CASSPGLRGANTEAFF.

This CDR3 is CASREQGAGANTEAFF. For the CDR3, the DNA is TGTGCCAGCAGAGAACAGGGGGCAGGGGCGAACACTGAAGCTTTCTTT. This chain connects TRBV7-2 to TRBJ1-1; 9 bases map to TRBD1. Unmatched junction bases numbered 9, after V lost 6 bases and J lost 1 base. Germline V gene lookup returns CDR1 SGHTA and CDR2 FQGNSA. This CDR3 comprises 16 residues. Variable domain in full (rest from reference TRBV7-2 and TRBJ1-1): GAGVSQSPSNKVTEKGKDVELRCDPISGHTALYWYRQSLGQGLEFLIYFQGNSAPDKSGLPSDRFSAERTGGSVSTLTIQRTQQEDSAVYLCASREQGAGANTEAFFGQGTRLTVV.

The V gene is TRBV18, the J gene TRBJ2-3; D might be TRBD2 (5 bases). V was pared by 3 bases and J by 2 bases, with 6 bases between. Germline values: CDR1 KGHSH, CDR2 LQKENI. The CDR3 runs to 13 residues. CDR3: CASSPGITDTQYF. The CDR3 region has the DNA TGTGCCAGCTCACCCGGGATCACAGATACGCAGTATTTT.

V is TRBV6-2 or TRBV6-3 and J is TRBJ2-1, with D possibly TRBD2 on 5 matching bases. In germline, CDR1 is MNHEY, CDR2 SVGEGT. Trimming left V 2 bases short and J 3 bases short, with 11 bases between. This CDR3 region has 15 residues. The chain's CDR3 is CASSYPGNLYNEQFF. The CDR3 DNA reads TGTGCCAGCAGTTACCCGGGGAATCTCTACAATGAGCAGTTCTTC.

This clone was seen once. This chain uses TRBV18 with TRBJ1-1; D possibly corresponds to TRBD1 (6 bases). The CDR3 has 15 residues. Trimming stripped 2 bases from V and 4 bases from J, with 14 bases between. CDR1 is KGHSH, CDR2 LQKENI, per germline. CDR3 nucleotides: TGTGCCAGCTCACCATCACCGGGACATAGCACTGAAGCTTTCTTT. Its protein product is CASSPSPGHSTEAFF.

The J gene is TRBJ2-2, the V gene TRBV5-1; maybe TRBD2 (6 bases). Germline CDR1 is SGHRS and CDR2 is YFSETQ. V dropped 2 bases and J dropped 6 bases, with 14 bases sitting between them. CDR3 length equals 15 residues. Here the CDR3 reads CASSLDPGVPGELFF. The CDR3 DNA sequence: TGCGCCAGCAGCTTAGACCCGGGAGTACCCGGGGAGCTGTTTTTT.

In regard to this clone: Other DNA sequences of this sample code for an identical CDR3. CDR3 sequence reads: CAWSQGNYGYTF. CDR3 coding DNA: TGTGCCTGGAGTCAGGGAAACTATGGCTACACCTTC. The rearrangement joins TRBV30 to TRBJ1-2; weak D call: TRBD1 (5 bases). Trimming took off 2 bases at V and 2 bases at J, with 6 bases between the two ends. This CDR3 spans 12 amino acids. CDR1 is GTSNPN, CDR2 SVGIG, per germline (reference sequence).

This chain joins TRBV7-9 and TRBJ1-2; D gene unclear. V lost 2 bases, J lost 6 bases, and 16 bases lay in between. The CDR3 length is 15 residues. Germline lookup yields CDR1 SEHNR and CDR2 FQNEAQ (reference sequence). CDR3 DNA: TGTGCCAGCAGCTTATTGGCATCGGGAAGAGATGGCTACACCTTC. Its translation is CASSLLASGRDGYTF.

The chain is built from TRBV9 and TRBJ2-7, with TRBD2 identical over 14 bases. V lost 3 bases, J lost 4 bases, and 3 bases stayed unmatched. The length of the CDR3 is 15 residues. Germline-derived CDR1 and CDR2 are SGDLS and YYNGEE. The CDR3 nucleotides are TGTGCCAGCAGCGAGGGGACTAGCGGGGGATACGAGCAGTACTTC. This codes for CASSEGTSGGYEQYF.

This clone was seen a handful of times. V and J are TRBV10-1 and TRBJ2-7, with D possibly TRBD1 on 6 matching bases. The germline CDR1 and CDR2 sequences are WNHNN and SYGVQD (reference sequence). Trimming removed 3 bases at V and 1 base at J, with 10 bases between. The CDR3 consists of 14 residues. The CDR3 region has the DNA TGCGCCAGCAGTGACAGGGGAATTTCCTACGAGCAGTACTTC. Translating it yields CASSDRGISYEQYF.

CDR3: CASSAPTGGNEKLFF. The CDR3 nucleotides are TGTGCCAGCAGCGCCCCAACAGGGGGTAATGAAAAACTGTTTTTT. The chain has TRBV9 and TRBJ1-4; 8 bases line up with TRBD1. The ends lost 3 bases at V and 4 bases at J; junction bases unmatched: 5. Germline lookup yields CDR1 SGDLS and CDR2 YYNGEE. This CDR3 region has 15 residues.

The chain has TRBV7-8 and TRBJ2-1; 7 nucleotides agree with TRBD1. V shed 0 bases and J 9 bases; nucleotides not matched to a gene: 2. This CDR3 contains 13 residues. Germline assignment: CDR1 SGHVS and CDR2 FQNEAQ. CDR3 bases: TGTGCCAGCAGCTTAGCGCCAGGGGGTGAGCAGTTCTTC. This codes for CASSLAPGGEQFF.

V and J are TRBV4-3 and TRBJ1-4; D might be TRBD1 (6 bases). The germline V gene encodes CDR1 LGHNA and CDR2 YSLEER. The V gene lost 4 bases and the J gene lost 4 bases, with 19 bases spanning the gap. The CDR3 is 17 amino acids. As DNA, the CDR3 is TGCGCCAGCAGCCCGGGGCAGGGGAGATCGGGTAATGAAAAACTGTTTTTT. This gives the protein CASSPGQGRSGNEKLFF.